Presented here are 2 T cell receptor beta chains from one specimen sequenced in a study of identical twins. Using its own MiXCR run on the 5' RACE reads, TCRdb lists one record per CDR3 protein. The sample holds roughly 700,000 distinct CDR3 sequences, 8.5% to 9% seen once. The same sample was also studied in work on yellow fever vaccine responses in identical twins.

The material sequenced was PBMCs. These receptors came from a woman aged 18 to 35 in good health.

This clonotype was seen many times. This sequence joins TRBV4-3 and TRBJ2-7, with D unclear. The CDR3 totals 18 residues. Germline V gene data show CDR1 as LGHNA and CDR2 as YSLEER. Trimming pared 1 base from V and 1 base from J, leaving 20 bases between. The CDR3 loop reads CASSQVLGDPDLSYEQYF. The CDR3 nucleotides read TGCGCCAGCAGCCAAGTCCTAGGCGACCCAGACCTATCCTACGAGCAGTACTTC.

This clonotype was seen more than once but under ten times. The DNA of the CDR3 is TGTGCCAGCAGCCAGACCCACACAGGGACGTACACCGGGGAGCTGTTTTTT. Translation: CASSQTHTGTYTGELFF. The chain combines TRBV9 with TRBJ2-2; weak D call: TRBD1 (6 bases). CDR1 is SGDLS and CDR2 is YYNGEE in the germline V gene. CDR3 length: 17 amino acids. V was trimmed by 4 bases and J by 3 bases, leaving 19 bases between them.